A single sample gave rise to the 10 T cell receptor beta chains below, sequenced in a study of T-cell reconstitution after alpha-beta-depleted transplantation in children. As it was prepared, the TCRbeta library received unique molecular identifiers. MiXCR, applied by TCRdb to the PCR reads, yields one record per CDR3 protein. The sample holds a few hundred thousand distinct CDR3 sequences, around 10% seen once. Sequenced material: PBMCs from the stem cell graft donor, taken from the stem cell graft. These receptors all come from a human donor who donated a stem cell graft to a child with acute lymphoblastic leukemia.

At least ten counts were recorded for this clonotype. This rearrangement joins TRBV10-3 to TRBJ1-3, with unresolved D. The V gene lost 6 bases and the J gene lost 3 bases, with 12 bases spanning the gap. This CDR3 contains 14 residues. Germline V lookup: CDR1 ENHRY, CDR2 SYGVKD. The CDR3 DNA follows: TGTGCCATCAGCTCGGCGACTGTTGGAAACACCATATATTTT. It translates to CAISSATVGNTIYF.

This clonotype was seen a few times. The CDR3 DNA sequence: TGTGCCAGCTCCGTGGCCCCCGGGACTTTCCCCTACGAGCAGTACTTC. This translates into CASSVAPGTFPYEQYF. The chain has TRBV28 and TRBJ2-7; a possible D gene is TRBD2 (6 bases). Germline V gives CDR1 MDHEN, CDR2 SYDVKM. V was trimmed by 8 bases and J by 2 bases, leaving 22 bases between them. The CDR3 loop spans 16 amino acids.

The chain is built from TRBV20-1 and TRBJ2-6; the D is unclear. Germline values: CDR1 DFQATT, CDR2 SNEGSKA (reference sequence). The CDR3 has 15 residues. V gave up 6 bases and J gave up 0 bases, with 12 bases separating them. The CDR3 DNA reads TGCAGTGCCCCGGACGGAGCCTCTGGGGCCAACGTCCTGACTTTC. It codes for CSAPDGASGANVLTF.

This clonotype was seen ten or more times. The rearrangement joins TRBV20-1 to TRBJ2-7, with TRBD2 matching over 14 bases. The J segment lost 3 bases and the V segment lost 5 bases, leaving 6 bases of the junction unmatched. Germline CDR1 reads DFQATT; CDR2 reads SNEGSKA (reference sequence). CDR3 length equals 15 residues. CDR3 DNA: TGCAGTGCTGCCCAGGGACTAGCGGGAGTCTACGAGCAGTACTTC. It yields the protein CSAAQGLAGVYEQYF.

This chain joins TRBV6-5 and TRBJ1-2; D might be TRBD1 (6 bases). Per germline, CDR1 MNHEY and CDR2 SVGAGI. The CDR3 runs to 13 residues. The V gene lost 4 bases and the J gene lost 4 bases, with 10 bases spanning the gap. The CDR3 coding sequence is TGTGCCAGCAGTTCCCCAGGGGTCTATGGCTACACCTTC. Amino acids: CASSSPGVYGYTF.

This clonotype was observed at least ten times. The chain has TRBV7-2 and TRBJ2-5; TRBD2 agrees at 14 bases. The J segment lost 5 bases and the V segment lost 7 bases, leaving 12 bases of the junction unmatched. This CDR3 has 17 amino acids. Germline CDR1 SGHTA, CDR2 FQGNSA. The CDR3 reads CASTKGLAGERWETQYF. DNA of the CDR3: TGTGCCAGCACCAAGGGACTAGCGGGAGAGCGGTGGGAGACCCAGTACTTC. The complete variable domain, with remaining parts taken from reference TRBV7-2 and TRBJ2-5, reads GAGVSQSPSNKVTEKGKDVELRCDPISGHTALYWYRQSLGQGLEFLIYFQGNSAPDKSGLPSDRFSAERTGGSVSTLTIQRTQQEDSAVYLCASTKGLAGERWETQYFGPGTRLLVL.

There are a few counts of this clonotype. J is TRBJ1-6 and V is TRBV7-2, with 7 bases lining up with TRBD1. V shed 4 bases and J 7 bases; nucleotides not matched to a gene: 4. Per the germline V gene, CDR1 is SGHTA and CDR2 is FQGNSA. CDR3 length: 14 amino acids. The CDR3 sequence is CASSYGQVNSPLHF. For the CDR3, the DNA is TGTGCCAGCAGCTATGGACAGGTGAATTCACCCCTCCACTTT.

A few counts support this clonotype. The gene calls are TRBV20-1 and TRBJ2-1, with D hard to call. The V end was cut by 1 base, the J end by 1 base, with 11 bases between. CDR3 length equals 15 residues. The germline gives CDR1 DFQATT, CDR2 SNEGSKA (reference sequence). The CDR3 nucleotides are TGCAGTGCTAGAGCCCCGGGCCGATCCTACAATGAGCAGTTCTTC. It yields the protein CSARAPGRSYNEQFF.

The sample holds a few counts of this clonotype. The chain uses TRBV12-3 or TRBV12-4 and TRBJ2-1; 9 bases line up with TRBD1. The CDR3 length is 13 residues. The V and J ends lost 5 bases and 9 bases, in that order; junction bases with no gene match: 5. The CDR3 protein is CASSRDRVSEQFF. The CDR3 DNA sequence: TGTGCCAGCAGTCGGGACAGGGTATCTGAGCAGTTCTTC.

This clonotype was observed many times. V is TRBV28 and J is TRBJ2-3; D gene unclear. The CDR3 consists of 15 residues. CDR1 MDHEN and CDR2 SYDVKM come from the germline V gene. Trimming left V 5 bases short and J 0 bases short, with 12 bases between. CDR3 in amino acids: CASSDPRVSTDTQYF. As DNA, the CDR3 is TGTGCCAGCAGTGACCCTAGGGTCAGCACAGATACGCAGTATTTT.